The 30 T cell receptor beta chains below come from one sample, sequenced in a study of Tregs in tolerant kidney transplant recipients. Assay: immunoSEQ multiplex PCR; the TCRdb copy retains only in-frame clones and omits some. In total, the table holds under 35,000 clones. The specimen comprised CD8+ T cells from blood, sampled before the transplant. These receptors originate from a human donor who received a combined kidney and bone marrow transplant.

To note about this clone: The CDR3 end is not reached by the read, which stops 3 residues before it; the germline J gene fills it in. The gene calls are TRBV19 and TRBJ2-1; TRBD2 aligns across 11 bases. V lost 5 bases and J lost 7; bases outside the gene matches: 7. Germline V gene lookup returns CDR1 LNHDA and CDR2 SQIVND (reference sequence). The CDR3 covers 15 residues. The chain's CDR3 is CASSFSLAGANEQFF. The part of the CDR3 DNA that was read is TGTGCCAGTAGTTTTTCACTAGCGGGGGCTAATGAG.

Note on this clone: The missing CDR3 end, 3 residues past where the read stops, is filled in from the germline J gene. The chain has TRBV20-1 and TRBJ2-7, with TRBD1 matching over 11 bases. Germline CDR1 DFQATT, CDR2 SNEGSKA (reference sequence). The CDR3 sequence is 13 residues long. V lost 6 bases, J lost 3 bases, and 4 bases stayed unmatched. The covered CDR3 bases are TGCAGTGCCCCGGGACAGGGGGACTACGAG. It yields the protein CSAPGQGDYE. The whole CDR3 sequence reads CSAPGQGDYEQYF.

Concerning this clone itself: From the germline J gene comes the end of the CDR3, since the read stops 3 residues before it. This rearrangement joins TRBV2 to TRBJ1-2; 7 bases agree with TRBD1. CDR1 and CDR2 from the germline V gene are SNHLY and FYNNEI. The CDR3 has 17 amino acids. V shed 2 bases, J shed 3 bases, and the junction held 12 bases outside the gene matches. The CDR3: CASSELLKGQRDYGYTF. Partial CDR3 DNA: TGTGCCAGCAGTGAATTACTGAAGGGACAGCGGGACTATGGC. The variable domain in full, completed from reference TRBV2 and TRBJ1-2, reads EPEVTQTPSHQVTQMGQEVILRCVPISNHLYFYWYRQILGQKVEFLVSFYNNEISEKSEIFDDQFSVERPDGSNFTLKIRSTKLEDSAMYFCASSELLKGQRDYGYTFGSGTRLTVV.

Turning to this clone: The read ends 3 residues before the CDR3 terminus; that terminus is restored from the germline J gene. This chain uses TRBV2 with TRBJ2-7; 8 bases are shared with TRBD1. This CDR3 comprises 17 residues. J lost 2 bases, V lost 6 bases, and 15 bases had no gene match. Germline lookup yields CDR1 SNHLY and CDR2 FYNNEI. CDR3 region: CASRWDHRGSPTYEQYF. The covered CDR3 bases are TGTGCCAGCAGGTGGGACCACAGGGGGAGCCCTACCTACGAG.

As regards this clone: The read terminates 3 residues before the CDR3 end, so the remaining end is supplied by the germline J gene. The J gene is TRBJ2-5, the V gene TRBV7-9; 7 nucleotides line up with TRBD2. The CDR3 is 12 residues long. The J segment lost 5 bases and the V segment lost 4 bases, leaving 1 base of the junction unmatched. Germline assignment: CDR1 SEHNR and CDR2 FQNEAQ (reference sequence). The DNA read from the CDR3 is TGTGCCAGCAGCTCCGGGGGGGAGACC. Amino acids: CASSSGGET. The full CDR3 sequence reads CASSSGGETQYF.

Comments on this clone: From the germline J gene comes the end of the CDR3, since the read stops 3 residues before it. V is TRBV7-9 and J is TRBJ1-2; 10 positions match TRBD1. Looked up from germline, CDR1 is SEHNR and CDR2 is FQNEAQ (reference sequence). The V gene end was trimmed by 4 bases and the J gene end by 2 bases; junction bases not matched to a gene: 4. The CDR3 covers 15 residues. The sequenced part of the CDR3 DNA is TGTGCCAGCAGCTCGCCGGGACAGGGGAACTATGGC. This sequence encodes CASSSPGQGNYG. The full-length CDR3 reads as CASSSPGQGNYGYTF.

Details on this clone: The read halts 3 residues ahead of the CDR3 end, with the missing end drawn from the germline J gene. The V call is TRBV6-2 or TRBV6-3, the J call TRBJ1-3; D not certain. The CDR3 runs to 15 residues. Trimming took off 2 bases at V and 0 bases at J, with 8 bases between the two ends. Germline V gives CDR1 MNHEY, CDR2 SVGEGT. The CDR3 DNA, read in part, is TGTGCCAGCAGTTACCGAGACAACTCTGGAAACACC. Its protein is CASSYRDNSGNT. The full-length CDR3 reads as CASSYRDNSGNTIYF.

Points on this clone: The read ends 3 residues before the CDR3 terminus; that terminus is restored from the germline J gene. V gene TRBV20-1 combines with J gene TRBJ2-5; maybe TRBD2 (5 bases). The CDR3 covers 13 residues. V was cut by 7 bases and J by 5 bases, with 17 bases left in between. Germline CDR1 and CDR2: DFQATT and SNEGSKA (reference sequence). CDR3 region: CSVRRGGGETQYF. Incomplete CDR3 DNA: TGCAGTGTAAGGAGAGGCGGAGGCGAGACC.

CDR3 DNA, as far as it was read: TGCGCCAGCAGTCAGCTAGCAGCGGATGAG. It is translated as CASSQLAADE. From start to end, the CDR3 is CASSQLAADEQFF. The chain combines TRBV4-1 with TRBJ2-1, with a weak D call TRBD2 (5 bases). Read coverage stops 3 residues before the CDR3 terminus; the germline J gene supplies the remainder. Deletions cut 6 bases from V and 8 bases from J, with 14 bases between. Germline V gene sequence: CDR1 MGHRA, CDR2 YSYEKL. There are 13 residues in the CDR3.

CDR3 DNA, as far as it was read: TGCAGCGTTGGGCCCAGCTCCTACGAG. It is translated as CSVGPSSYE. The CDR3 reads in full as CSVGPSSYEQYF. The chain is built from TRBV29-1 and TRBJ2-7; the D is unclear. The read falls 3 residues short of the CDR3 end, and the missing part is taken from the germline J gene. V lost 4 bases and J 0 bases, leaving 7 bases between the germline ends. This CDR3 has 12 amino acids. The germline V gene has CDR1 SQVTM and CDR2 ANQGSEA.

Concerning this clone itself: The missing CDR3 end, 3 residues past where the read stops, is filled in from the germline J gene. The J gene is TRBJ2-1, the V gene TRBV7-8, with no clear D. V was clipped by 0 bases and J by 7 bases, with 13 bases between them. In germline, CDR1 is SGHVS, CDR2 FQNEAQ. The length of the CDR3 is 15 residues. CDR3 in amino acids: CASSLAPRPMNEQFF. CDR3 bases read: TGTGCCAGCAGCTTAGCACCGCGTCCTATGAATGAG.

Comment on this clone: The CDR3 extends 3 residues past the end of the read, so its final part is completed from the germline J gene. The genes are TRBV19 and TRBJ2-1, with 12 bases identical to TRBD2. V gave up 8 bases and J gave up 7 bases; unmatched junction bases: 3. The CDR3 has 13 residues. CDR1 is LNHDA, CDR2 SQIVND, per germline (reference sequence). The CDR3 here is CASRLAGANEQFF. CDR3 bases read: TGTGCCAGTCGACTAGCGGGAGCGAATGAG.

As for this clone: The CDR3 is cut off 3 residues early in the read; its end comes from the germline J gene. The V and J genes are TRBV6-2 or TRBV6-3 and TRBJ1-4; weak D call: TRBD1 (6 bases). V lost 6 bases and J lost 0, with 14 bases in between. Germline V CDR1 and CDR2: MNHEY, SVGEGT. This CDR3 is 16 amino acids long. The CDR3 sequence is CASSLTGAATNEKLFF. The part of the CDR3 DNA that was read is TGTGCCAGCAGCTTGACAGGCGCCGCAACTAATGAAAAA.

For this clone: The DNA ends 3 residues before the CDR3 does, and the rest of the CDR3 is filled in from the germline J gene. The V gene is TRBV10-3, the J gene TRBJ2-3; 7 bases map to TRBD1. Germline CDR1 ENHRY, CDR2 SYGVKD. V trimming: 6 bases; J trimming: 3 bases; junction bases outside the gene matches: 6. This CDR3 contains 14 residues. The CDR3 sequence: CAIRMGQITDTQYF. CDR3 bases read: TGTGCCATCAGGATGGGACAGATTACAGATACG.

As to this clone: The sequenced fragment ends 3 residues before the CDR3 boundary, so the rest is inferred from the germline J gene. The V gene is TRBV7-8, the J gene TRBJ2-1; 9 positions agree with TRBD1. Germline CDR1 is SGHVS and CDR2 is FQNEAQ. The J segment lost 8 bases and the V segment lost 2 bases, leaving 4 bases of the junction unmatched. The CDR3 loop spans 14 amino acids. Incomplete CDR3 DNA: TGTGCCAGCAGCTTACGGGGACAGGGATATGAG. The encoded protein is CASSLRGQGYE. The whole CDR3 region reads CASSLRGQGYEQFF.

The sequenced CDR3 bases are TGTGCCAGCAGTGAATTAGGGGGTCTGAACACTGAA. Its protein product is CASSELGGLNTE. The entire CDR3 reads CASSELGGLNTEAFF. This rearrangement joins TRBV6-1 to TRBJ1-1, with D possibly matching TRBD1 (6 bases). The sequence runs out 3 residues before the end of the CDR3; the remainder is reconstructed from the germline J gene. V was shortened by 2 bases and J by 0 bases, with 10 bases between the two germline ends. CDR1 and CDR2 (germline): MNHNS, SASEGT. The CDR3 has 15 residues.

This CDR3 is CSAHPPGQGLYEQYF. Incomplete CDR3 DNA: TGCAGTGCCCATCCTCCGGGACAGGGGCTTTACGAG. The rearrangement uses TRBV20-1 and TRBJ2-7, with TRBD1 matching over 10 bases. The read is 3 residues too short to cover the CDR3 end, so that end is filled in from the germline J gene. Germline loops: CDR1 DFQATT, CDR2 SNEGSKA (reference sequence). The CDR3 totals 15 residues. The trim removed 6 bases at V and 4 bases at J, leaving 12 bases unmatched.

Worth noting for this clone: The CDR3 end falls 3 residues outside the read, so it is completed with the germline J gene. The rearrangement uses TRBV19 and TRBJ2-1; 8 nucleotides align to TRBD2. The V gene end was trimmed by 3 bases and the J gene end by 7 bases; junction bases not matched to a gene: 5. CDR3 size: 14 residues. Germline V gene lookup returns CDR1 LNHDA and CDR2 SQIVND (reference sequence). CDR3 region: CASSMGTRWNEQFF. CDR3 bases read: TGTGCCAGTAGTATGGGGACTAGGTGGAATGAG.

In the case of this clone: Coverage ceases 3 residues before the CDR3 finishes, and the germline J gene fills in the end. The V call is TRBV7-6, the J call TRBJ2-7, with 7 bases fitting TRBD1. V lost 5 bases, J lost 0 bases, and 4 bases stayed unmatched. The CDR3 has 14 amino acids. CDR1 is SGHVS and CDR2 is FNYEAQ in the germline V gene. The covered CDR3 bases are TGTGCCAGCAGCCCTGGACAGGACTCCTACGAG. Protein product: CASSPGQDSYE. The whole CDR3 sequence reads CASSPGQDSYEQYF.

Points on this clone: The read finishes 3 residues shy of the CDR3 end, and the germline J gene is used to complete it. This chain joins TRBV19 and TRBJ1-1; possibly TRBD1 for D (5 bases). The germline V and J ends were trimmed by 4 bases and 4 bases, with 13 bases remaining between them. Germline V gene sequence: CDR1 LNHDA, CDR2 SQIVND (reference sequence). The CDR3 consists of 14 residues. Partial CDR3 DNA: TGTGCCAGTAGTACCCCGGGGGAGGCCACTGAA. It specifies CASSTPGEATE. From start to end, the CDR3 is CASSTPGEATEAFF.

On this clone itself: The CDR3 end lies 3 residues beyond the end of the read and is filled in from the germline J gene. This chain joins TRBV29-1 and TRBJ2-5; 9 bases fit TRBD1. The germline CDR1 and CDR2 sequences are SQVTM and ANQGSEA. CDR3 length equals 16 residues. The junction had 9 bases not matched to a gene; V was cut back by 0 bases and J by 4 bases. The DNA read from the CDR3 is TGCAGCGTTGAAGATCGGGGACAGGGTGGTGGAGAGACC. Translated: CSVEDRGQGGGET. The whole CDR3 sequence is CSVEDRGQGGGETQYF.

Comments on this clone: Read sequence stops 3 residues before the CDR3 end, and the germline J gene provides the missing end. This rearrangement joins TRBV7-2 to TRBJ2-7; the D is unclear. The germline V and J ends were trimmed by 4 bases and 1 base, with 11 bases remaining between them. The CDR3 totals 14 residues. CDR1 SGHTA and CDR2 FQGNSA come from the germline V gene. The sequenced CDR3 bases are TGTGCCAGCAGCTCGCCGGGTTATTCCTACGAG. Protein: CASSSPGYSYE. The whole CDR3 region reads CASSSPGYSYEQYF.

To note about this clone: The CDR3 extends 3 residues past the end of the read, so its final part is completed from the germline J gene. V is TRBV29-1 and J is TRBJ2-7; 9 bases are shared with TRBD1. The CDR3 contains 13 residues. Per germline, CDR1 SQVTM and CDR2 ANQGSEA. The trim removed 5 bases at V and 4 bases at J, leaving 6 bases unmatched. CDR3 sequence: CSVLQDRGYEQYF. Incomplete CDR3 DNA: TGCAGCGTTCTTCAGGACAGGGGTTACGAG.

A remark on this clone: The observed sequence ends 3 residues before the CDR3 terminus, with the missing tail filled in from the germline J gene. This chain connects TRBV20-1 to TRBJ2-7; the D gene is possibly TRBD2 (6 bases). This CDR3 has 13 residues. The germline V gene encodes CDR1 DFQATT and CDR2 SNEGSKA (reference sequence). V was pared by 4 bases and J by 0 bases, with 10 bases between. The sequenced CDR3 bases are TGCAGTGCTACACCTAGCGACTCCTACGAG. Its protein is CSATPSDSYE. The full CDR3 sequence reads CSATPSDSYEQYF.

The CDR3 reads CASLAGDSYNEQFF. The DNA read from the CDR3 is TGTGCCAGTCTAGCGGGAGACTCCTACAATGAG. V usage is TRBV19 and J usage is TRBJ2-1, with TRBD2 identical over 10 bases. The sequenced fragment ends 3 residues before the CDR3 boundary, so the rest is inferred from the germline J gene. After removal of 8 bases from V and 0 bases from J, the junction contained 1 base not matched to a gene. The CDR3 is 14 amino acids. Germline V gene lookup returns CDR1 LNHDA and CDR2 SQIVND (reference sequence).

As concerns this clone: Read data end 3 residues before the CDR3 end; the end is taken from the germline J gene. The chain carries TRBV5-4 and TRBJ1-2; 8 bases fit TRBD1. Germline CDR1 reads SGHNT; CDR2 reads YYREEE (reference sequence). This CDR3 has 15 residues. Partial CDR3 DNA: TGTGCCAGCAGCTTGCCCGACAGGGGATGGGGCGGC. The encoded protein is CASSLPDRGWGG. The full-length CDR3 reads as CASSLPDRGWGGYTF. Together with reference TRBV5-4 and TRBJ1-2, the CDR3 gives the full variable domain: ETGVTQSPTHLIKTRGQQVTLRCSSQSGHNTVSWYQQALGQGPQFIFQYYREEENGRGNFPPRFSGLQFPNYSSELNVNALELDDSALYLCASSLPDRGWGGYTFGSGTRLTVV.

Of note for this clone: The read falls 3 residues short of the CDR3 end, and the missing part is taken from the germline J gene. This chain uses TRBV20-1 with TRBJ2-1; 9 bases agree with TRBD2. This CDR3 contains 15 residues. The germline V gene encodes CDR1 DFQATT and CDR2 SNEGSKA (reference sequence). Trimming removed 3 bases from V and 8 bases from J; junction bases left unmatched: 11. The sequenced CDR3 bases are TGCAGTGCTAGGGGGGCTAGCGGGATCTTCTATGAG. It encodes CSARGASGIFYE. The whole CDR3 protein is CSARGASGIFYEQFF.

Partial CDR3 DNA: TGCAGTGCACGCGGGGGCACTGAA. Protein sequence: CSARGGTE. Given in full, the CDR3 is CSARGGTEAFF. This chain uses TRBV20-1 with TRBJ1-1, with D tentatively TRBD1 (5 bases). The missing CDR3 end, 3 residues past where the read stops, is filled in from the germline J gene. The CDR3 spans 11 residues. Germline V gene data show CDR1 as DFQATT and CDR2 as SNEGSKA (reference sequence). Trimming cost V 6 bases and J 4 bases, with 9 bases left between them.

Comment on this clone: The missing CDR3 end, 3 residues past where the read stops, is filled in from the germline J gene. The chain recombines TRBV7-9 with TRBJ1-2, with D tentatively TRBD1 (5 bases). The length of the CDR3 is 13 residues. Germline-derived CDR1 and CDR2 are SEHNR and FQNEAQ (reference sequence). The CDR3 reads CASTLDTLEGYTF. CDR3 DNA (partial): TGTGCCAGCACCCTGGACACACTTGAAGGC.

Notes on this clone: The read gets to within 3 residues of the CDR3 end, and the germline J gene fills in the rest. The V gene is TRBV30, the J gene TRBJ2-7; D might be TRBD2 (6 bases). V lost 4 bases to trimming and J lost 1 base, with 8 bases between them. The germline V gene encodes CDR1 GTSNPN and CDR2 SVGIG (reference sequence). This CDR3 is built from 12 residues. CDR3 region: CAWMGGSYEQYF. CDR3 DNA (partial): TGTGCCTGGATGGGGGGATCCTACGAG. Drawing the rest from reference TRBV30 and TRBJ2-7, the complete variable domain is SQTIHQWPATLVQPVGSPLSLECTVEGTSNPNLYWYRQAAGRGLQLLFYSVGIGQISSEVPQNLSASRPQDRQFILSSKKLLLSDSGFYLCAWMGGSYEQYFGPGTRLTVT.